Shown below are 12 T cell receptor beta chains from a single sample sequenced in a study of identifying expanded T cells in peripheral blood. Sequencing used immunoSEQ multiplex PCR; TCRdb keeps in-frame clones, though not all of them. The table has around 100,000 clones, around 89% seen once. The material sequenced was blood. The receptor set was obtained from a person between 18 and 70 years old in good health.

This clone was detected a few times. This chain joins TRBV19 and TRBJ1-1, with D maybe TRBD1 (6 bases). The germline V gene encodes CDR1 LNHDA and CDR2 SQIVND (reference sequence). Trimming cost V 8 bases and J 6 bases, with 19 bases left between them. This CDR3 comprises 14 residues. CDR3 DNA sequence: TGTGCCAGTTCCCCGTACAGGGTGGGAGCTGAAGCTTTCTTT. This sequence encodes CASSPYRVGAEAFF.

The chain carries TRBV5-4 and TRBJ2-7, with TRBD1 matching 8 bases. The ends lost 4 bases at V and 5 bases at J; junction bases unmatched: 8. This CDR3 has 14 amino acids. Germline CDR1 reads SGHNT; CDR2 reads YYREEE (reference sequence). CDR3 in amino acids: CASSPVGQGNEQYF. CDR3 sequence (DNA): TGTGCCAGCAGCCCGGTCGGACAGGGAAACGAGCAGTACTTC. Drawing the rest from reference TRBV5-4 and TRBJ2-7, the complete variable domain is ETGVTQSPTHLIKTRGQQVTLRCSSQSGHNTVSWYQQALGQGPQFIFQYYREEENGRGNFPPRFSGLQFPNYSSELNVNALELDDSALYLCASSPVGQGNEQYFGPGTRLTVT.

V is TRBV28 and J is TRBJ1-3; D remains ambiguous. The CDR3 sequence is 17 residues long. Trimming left V 7 bases short and J 0 bases short, with 19 bases between. Looked up from germline, CDR1 is MDHEN and CDR2 is SYDVKM. The CDR3: CASTPAGVRNSGNTIYF. The DNA for the CDR3 is TGTGCCAGCACCCCGGCCGGGGTCCGGAACTCTGGAAACACCATATATTTT.

V and J are TRBV10-1 and TRBJ2-3, with D possibly TRBD2 on 5 matching bases. Looked up from germline, CDR1 is WNHNN and CDR2 is SYGVQD (reference sequence). This CDR3 has 13 residues. V was clipped by 8 bases and J by 4 bases, with 13 bases between them. CDR3 sequence: CASGGARADTQYF. CDR3 bases: TGCGCCAGCGGAGGAGCACGGGCAGATACGCAGTATTTT.

The chain couples TRBV4-3 to TRBJ2-2; possibly TRBD2 for D (5 bases). Germline V gene sequence: CDR1 LGHNA, CDR2 YSLEER. V lost 3 bases, J lost 2 bases, and 10 bases lay in between. This CDR3 comprises 15 residues. CDR3: CASSHQAENTGELFF. CDR3 bases: TGCGCCAGCAGCCATCAAGCGGAAAACACCGGGGAGCTGTTTTTT.

This clone was seen once. The rearrangement uses TRBV5-4 and TRBJ1-1; D is perhaps TRBD1 (5 bases). V was cut by 2 bases and J by 4 bases, with 12 bases left in between. This CDR3 spans 14 amino acids. Germline V CDR1 and CDR2: SGHNT, YYREEE (reference sequence). The CDR3 coding sequence is TGTGCCAGCAGCTTCACTAGGGGAAGCACTGAAGCTTTCTTT. This codes for CASSFTRGSTEAFF.

The chain couples TRBV6-5 to TRBJ2-7; 10 bases map to TRBD2. V lost 5 bases and J lost 3; bases outside the gene matches: 4. The CDR3 has 14 residues. Germline CDR1 and CDR2: MNHEY and SVGAGI. In DNA form, the CDR3 reads TGTGCCAGCAGTGCGACTAGCGGGTACTACGAGCAGTACTTC. Translating it yields CASSATSGYYEQYF.

This rearrangement joins TRBV2 to TRBJ2-6, with D unclear. The CDR3 is 16 amino acids. Deletions cut 6 bases from V and 2 bases from J, with 14 bases between. Germline-derived CDR1 and CDR2 are SNHLY and FYNNEI. This CDR3 reads CASSQIRDAGANVLTF. DNA for the CDR3: TGTGCCAGCAGCCAAATTAGGGATGCTGGGGCCAACGTCCTGACTTTC.

This clone was recorded a few times. The rearrangement joins TRBV6-5 to TRBJ1-1; 8 bases fit TRBD1. The CDR3 sequence is 13 residues long. Germline trimming cut 6 bases from V and 5 bases from J; bases unmatched to any gene: 5. Germline assignment: CDR1 MNHEY and CDR2 SVGAGI. The CDR3 spells CASRQGARTEAFF. The CDR3, as DNA: TGTGCCAGCAGGCAGGGGGCGCGGACTGAAGCTTTCTTT.

The chain employs TRBV6-5 and TRBJ2-5, with D uncertain. V was trimmed by 2 bases and J by 2 bases, leaving 15 bases between them. The CDR3 runs to 16 residues. The germline V gene has CDR1 MNHEY and CDR2 SVGAGI. The CDR3 DNA reads TGTGCCAGCAGTTACGCTAGGCCCGTGACACAAGAGACCCAGTACTTC. Translated: CASSYARPVTQETQYF.

This chain connects TRBV5-4 to TRBJ2-1; D is unclear. Germline values: CDR1 SGHNT, CDR2 YYREEE (reference sequence). Trimming left V 2 bases short and J 8 bases short, with 11 bases between. The CDR3 is made up of 13 amino acids. CDR3 nucleotides: TGTGCCAGCAGCTTAATAGAAGTCTATGAGCAGTTCTTC. This codes for CASSLIEVYEQFF.

The chain is built from TRBV7-9 and TRBJ1-4; a weak D match, TRBD1 (5 bases). The V gene lost 7 bases and the J gene lost 6 bases, with 9 bases spanning the gap. This CDR3 spans 12 amino acids. Germline CDR1 reads SEHNR; CDR2 reads FQNEAQ (reference sequence). The CDR3 DNA reads as TGTGCCAGCACCCAAGGGGATGAAAAACTGTTTTTT. Translating it yields CASTQGDEKLFF.